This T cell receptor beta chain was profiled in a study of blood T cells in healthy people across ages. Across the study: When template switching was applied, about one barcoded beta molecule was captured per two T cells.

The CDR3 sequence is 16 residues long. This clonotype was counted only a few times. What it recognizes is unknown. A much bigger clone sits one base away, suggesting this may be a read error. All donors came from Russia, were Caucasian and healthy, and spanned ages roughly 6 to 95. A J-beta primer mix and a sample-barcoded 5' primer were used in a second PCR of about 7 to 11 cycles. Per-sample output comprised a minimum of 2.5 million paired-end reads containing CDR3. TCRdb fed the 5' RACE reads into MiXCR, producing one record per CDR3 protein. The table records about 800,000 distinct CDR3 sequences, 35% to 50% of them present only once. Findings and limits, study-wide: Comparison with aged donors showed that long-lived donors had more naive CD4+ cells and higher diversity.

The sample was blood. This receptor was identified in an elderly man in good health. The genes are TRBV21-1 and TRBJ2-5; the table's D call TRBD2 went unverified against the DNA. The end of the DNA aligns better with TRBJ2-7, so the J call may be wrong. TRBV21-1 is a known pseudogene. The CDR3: CARGSGGRLGVYEQYF. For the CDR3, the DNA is TGTGCCAGGGGAAGCGGCGGACGACTCGGAGTCTACGAGCAGTACTTC.